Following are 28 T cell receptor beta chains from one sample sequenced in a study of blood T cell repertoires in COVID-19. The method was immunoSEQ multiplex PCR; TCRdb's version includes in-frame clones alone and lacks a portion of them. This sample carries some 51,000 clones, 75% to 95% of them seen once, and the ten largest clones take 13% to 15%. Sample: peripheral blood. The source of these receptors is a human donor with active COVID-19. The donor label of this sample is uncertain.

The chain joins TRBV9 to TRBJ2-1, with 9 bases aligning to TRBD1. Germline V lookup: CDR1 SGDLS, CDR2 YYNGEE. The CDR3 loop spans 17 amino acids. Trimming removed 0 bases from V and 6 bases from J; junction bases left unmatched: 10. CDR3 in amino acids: CASSVGGGTGKSNEQFF. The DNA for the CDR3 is TGTGCCAGCAGCGTAGGTGGGGGGACAGGGAAAAGCAATGAGCAGTTCTTC.

CDR3 in amino acids: CATNIGTSGPFSYEQYF. CDR3 bases: TGTGCCACGAATATAGGGACTAGCGGTCCTTTCTCCTACGAGCAGTACTTC. J is TRBJ2-7 and V is TRBV30, with 11 bases that match TRBD2. The CDR3 contains 17 residues. J gave up 0 bases and V 8 bases, and 15 bases lay outside the gene matches. CDR1 is GTSNPN and CDR2 is SVGIG in the germline V gene (reference sequence).

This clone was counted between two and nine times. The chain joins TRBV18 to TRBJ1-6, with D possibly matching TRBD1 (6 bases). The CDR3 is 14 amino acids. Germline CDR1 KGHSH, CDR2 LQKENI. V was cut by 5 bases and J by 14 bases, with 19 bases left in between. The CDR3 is CASSAWDKGRTLHF. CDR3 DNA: TGTGCCAGCTCAGCGTGGGACAAAGGCCGCACCCTCCACTTT.

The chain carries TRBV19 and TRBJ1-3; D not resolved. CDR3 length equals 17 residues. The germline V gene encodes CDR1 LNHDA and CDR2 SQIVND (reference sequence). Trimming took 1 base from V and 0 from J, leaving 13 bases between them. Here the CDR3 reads CASSIVWKAASGNTIYF. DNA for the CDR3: TGTGCCAGTAGTATAGTTTGGAAGGCGGCCTCTGGAAACACCATATATTTT.

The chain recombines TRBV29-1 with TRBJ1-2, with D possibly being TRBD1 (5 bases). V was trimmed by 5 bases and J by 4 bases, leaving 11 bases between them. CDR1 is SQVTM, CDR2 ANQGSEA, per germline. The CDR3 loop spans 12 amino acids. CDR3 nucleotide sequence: TGCAGCGTTCGGGCTGACAGCTATGGCTACACCTTC. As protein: CSVRADSYGYTF.

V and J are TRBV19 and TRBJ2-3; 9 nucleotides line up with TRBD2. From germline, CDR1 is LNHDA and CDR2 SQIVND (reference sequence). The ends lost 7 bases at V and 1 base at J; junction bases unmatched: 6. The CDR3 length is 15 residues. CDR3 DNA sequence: TGTGCCAGTACGGCGGGAGGGCCGGGCACAGATACGCAGTATTTT. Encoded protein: CASTAGGPGTDTQYF.

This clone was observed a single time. This CDR3 reads CASSPRQNNEQFF. The CDR3 DNA follows: TGTGCCAGCTCACCGAGGCAGAACAATGAGCAGTTCTTC. This rearrangement joins TRBV18 to TRBJ2-1; D gene unclear. Germline CDR1 is KGHSH and CDR2 is LQKENI. V lost 3 bases and J lost 5, with 8 bases in between. The CDR3 sequence is 13 residues long.

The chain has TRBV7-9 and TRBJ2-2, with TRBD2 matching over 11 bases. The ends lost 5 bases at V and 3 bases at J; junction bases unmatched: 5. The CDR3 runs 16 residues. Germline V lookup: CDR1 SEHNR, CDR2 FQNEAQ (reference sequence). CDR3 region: CASSVSGGADTGELFF. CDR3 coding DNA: TGTGCCAGCAGCGTTAGCGGGGGGGCCGACACCGGGGAGCTGTTTTTT.

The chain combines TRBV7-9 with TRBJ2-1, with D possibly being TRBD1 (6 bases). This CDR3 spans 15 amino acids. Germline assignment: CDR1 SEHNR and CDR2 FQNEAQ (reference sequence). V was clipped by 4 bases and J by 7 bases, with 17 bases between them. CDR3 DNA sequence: TGTGCCAGCAGCTCCTCTGTGGGGGCCAGGAATGAGCAGTTCTTC. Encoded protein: CASSSSVGARNEQFF.

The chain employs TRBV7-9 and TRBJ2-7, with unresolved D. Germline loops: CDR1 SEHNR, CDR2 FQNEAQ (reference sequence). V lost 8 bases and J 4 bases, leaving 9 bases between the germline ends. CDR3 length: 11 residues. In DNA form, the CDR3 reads TGTGCCAGCGGTCTAGGTTACGAGCAGTACTTC. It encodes CASGLGYEQYF.

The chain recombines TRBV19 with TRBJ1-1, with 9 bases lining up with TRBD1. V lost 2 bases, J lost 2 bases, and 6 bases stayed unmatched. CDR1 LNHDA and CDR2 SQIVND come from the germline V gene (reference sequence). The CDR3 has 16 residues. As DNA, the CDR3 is TGTGCCAGTAGTATATCGGACAGGGGACTTAACACTGAAGCTTTCTTT. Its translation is CASSISDRGLNTEAFF.

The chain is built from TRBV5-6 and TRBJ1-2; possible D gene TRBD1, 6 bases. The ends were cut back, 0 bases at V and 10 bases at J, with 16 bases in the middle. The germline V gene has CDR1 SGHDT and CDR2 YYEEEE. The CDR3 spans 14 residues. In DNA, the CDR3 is TGTGCCAGCAGCTTGGAGGGCAGGGGTCGGGACTACACCTTC. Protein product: CASSLEGRGRDYTF.

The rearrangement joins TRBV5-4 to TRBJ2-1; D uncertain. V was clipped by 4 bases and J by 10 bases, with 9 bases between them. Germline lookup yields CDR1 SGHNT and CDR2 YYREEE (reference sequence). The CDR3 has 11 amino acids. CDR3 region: CASSIFGEQFF. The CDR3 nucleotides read TGTGCCAGCAGCATTTTCGGGGAGCAGTTCTTC.

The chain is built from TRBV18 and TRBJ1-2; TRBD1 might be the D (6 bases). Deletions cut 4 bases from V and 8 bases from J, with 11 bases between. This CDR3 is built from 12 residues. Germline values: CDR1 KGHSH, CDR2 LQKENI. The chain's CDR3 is CASSLPTGGYTF. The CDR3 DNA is TGTGCCAGCTCACTCCCGACAGGCGGCTACACCTTC.

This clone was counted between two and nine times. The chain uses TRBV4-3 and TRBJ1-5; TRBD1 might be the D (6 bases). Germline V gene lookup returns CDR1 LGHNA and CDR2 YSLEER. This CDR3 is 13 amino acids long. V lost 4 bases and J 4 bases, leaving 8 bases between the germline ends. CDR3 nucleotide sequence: TGCGCCAGCAGCCGGGACAAGAATCAGCCCCAGCATTTT. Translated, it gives CASSRDKNQPQHF.

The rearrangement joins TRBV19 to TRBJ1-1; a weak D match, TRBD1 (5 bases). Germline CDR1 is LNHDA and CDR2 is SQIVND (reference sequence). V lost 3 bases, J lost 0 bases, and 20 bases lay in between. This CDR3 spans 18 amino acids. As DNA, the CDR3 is TGTGCCAGTAGTATCCAGGGAGGGCGAAGTTTCATGAACACTGAAGCTTTCTTT. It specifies CASSIQGGRSFMNTEAFF.

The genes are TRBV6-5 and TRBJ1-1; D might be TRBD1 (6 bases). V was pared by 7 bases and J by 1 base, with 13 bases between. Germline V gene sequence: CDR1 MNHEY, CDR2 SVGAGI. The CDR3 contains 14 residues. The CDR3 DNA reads TGTGCCAGCACCTTCAGGGGTGGGAACACTGAAGCTTTCTTT. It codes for CASTFRGGNTEAFF.

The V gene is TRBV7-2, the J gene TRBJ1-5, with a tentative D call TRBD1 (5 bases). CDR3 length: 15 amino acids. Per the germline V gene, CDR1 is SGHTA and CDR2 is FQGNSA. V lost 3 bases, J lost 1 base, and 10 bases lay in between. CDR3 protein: CASSLGRASNQPQHF. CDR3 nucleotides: TGTGCCAGCAGCTTGGGCAGGGCGAGCAATCAGCCCCAGCATTTT.

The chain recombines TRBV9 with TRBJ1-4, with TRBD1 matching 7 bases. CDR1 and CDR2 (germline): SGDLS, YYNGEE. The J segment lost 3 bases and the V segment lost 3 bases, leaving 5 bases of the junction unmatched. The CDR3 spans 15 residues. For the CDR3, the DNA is TGTGCCAGCAGCGAGGGACAGAACGCTAATGAAAAACTGTTTTTT. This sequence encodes CASSEGQNANEKLFF.

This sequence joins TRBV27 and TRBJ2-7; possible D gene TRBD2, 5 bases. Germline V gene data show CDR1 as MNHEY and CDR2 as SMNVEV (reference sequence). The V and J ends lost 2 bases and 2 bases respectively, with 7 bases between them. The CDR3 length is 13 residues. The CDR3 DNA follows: TGTGCCAGCAGTTTAGGGAGAGCCTACGAGCAGTACTTC. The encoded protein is CASSLGRAYEQYF.

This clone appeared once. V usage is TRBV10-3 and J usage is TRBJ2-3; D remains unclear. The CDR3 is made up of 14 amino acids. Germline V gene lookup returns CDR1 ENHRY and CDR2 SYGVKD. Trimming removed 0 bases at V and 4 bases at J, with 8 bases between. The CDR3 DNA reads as TGTGCCATCAGTGAGTCGATCACGGCAGATACGCAGTATTTT. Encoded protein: CAISESITADTQYF.

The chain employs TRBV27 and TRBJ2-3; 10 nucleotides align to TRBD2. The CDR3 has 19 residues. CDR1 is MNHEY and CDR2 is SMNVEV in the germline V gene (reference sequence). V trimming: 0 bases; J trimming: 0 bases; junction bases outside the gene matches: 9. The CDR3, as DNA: TGTGCCAGCAGTTTATCAGGTCTAGCGGGGGATACTAGCACAGATACGCAGTATTTT. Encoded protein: CASSLSGLAGDTSTDTQYF.

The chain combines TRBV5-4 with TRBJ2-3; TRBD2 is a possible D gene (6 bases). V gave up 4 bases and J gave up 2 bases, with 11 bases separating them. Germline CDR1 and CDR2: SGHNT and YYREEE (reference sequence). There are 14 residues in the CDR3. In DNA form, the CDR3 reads TGTGCCAGCAGCCTCCAGCGGGCCACAGATACGCAGTATTTT. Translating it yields CASSLQRATDTQYF. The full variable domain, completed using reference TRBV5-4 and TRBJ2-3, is ETGVTQSPTHLIKTRGQQVTLRCSSQSGHNTVSWYQQALGQGPQFIFQYYREEENGRGNFPPRFSGLQFPNYSSELNVNALELDDSALYLCASSLQRATDTQYFGPGTRLTVL.

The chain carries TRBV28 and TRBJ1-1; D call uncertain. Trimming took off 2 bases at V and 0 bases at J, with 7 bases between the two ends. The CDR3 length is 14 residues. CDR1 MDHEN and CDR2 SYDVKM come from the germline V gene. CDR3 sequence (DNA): TGTGCCAGCAGTTTAGAAAGCATGAACACTGAAGCTTTCTTT. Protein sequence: CASSLESMNTEAFF.

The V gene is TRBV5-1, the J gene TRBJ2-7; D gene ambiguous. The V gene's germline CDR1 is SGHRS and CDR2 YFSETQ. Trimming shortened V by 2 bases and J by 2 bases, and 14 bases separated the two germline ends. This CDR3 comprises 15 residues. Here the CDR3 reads CASSFSVLGPYEQYF. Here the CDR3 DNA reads TGCGCCAGCAGCTTTTCCGTCCTGGGCCCCTACGAGCAGTACTTC.

The CDR3 loop reads CASSKRGRQETQYF. The CDR3 DNA reads TGTGCCAGCAGCAAAAGGGGCCGACAAGAGACCCAGTACTTC. The V and J genes are TRBV21-1 and TRBJ2-5; the table's D call, TRBD1, was not checked against the DNA. TRBV21-1 is flagged as a pseudogene. The CDR3 covers 14 residues.

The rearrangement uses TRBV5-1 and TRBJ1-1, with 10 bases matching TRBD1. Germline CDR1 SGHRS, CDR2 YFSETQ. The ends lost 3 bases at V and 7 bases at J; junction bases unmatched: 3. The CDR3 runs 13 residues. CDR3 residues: CASSSTGGDEAFF. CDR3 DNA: TGCGCCAGCAGCTCGACAGGGGGCGATGAAGCTTTCTTT.

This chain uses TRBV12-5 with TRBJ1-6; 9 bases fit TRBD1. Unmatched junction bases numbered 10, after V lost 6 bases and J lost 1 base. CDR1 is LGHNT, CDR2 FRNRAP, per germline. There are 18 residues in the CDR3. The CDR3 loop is CASGLGQGGWSYNSPLHF. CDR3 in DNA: TGTGCTAGTGGCCTGGGACAGGGAGGTTGGTCCTATAATTCACCCCTCCACTTT.